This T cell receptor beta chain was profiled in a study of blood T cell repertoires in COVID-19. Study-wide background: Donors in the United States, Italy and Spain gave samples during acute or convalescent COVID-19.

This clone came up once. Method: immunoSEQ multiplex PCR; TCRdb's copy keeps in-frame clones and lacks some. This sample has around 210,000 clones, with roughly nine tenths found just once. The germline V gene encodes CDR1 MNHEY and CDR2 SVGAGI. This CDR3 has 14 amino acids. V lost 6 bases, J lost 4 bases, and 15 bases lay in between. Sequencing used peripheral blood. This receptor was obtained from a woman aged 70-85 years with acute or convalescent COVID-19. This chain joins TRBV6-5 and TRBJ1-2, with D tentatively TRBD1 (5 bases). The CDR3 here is CASRTVDRFYGYTF. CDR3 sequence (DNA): TGTGCCAGCAGGACGGTAGACAGATTCTATGGCTACACCTTC.